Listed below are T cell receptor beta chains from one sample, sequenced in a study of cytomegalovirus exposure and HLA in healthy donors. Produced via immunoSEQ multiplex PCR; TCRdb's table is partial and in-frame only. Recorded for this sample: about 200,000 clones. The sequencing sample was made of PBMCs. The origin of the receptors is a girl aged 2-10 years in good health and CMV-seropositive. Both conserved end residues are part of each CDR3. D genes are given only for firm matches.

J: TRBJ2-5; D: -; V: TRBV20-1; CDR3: CSASQGETQYF; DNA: TGCAGTGCTAGTCAGGGAGAGACCCAGTACTTC
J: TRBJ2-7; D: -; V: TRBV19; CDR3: CASSTPAGLSYEQYF; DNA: TGTGCCAGTAGTACCCCAGCGGGCCTCTCCTACGAGCAGTACTTC
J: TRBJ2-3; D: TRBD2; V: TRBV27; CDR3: CASSKLAGALLDTQYF; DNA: TGTGCCAGCAGTAAACTAGCGGGGGCTCTTTTAGATACGCAGTATTTT
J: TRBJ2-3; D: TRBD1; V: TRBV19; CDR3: CASSPSGTVAVRFFTDTQYF; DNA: TGTGCCAGTAGCCCCTCCGGGACAGTAGCAGTCCGGTTTTTCACAGATACGCAGTATTTT
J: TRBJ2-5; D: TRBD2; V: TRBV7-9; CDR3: CASSLAVLAGGAETQYF; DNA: TGTGCCAGCAGCTTAGCGGTCCTAGCGGGAGGGGCTGAGACCCAGTACTTC
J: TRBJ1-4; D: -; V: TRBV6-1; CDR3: CASTGRGANEKLFF; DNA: TGTGCCAGCACTGGTAGGGGTGCTAATGAAAAACTGTTTTTT
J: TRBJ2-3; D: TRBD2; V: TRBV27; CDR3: CASSPEPWTSNGDTQYF; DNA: TGTGCCAGCAGTCCAGAACCTTGGACTAGCAATGGAGATACGCAGTATTTT
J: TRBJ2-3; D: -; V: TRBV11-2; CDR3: CASSLGGPSTDTQYF; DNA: TGTGCCAGCAGCTTAGGAGGGCCCAGCACAGATACGCAGTATTTT
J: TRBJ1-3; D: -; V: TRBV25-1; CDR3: CASSRDRNSGNTIYF; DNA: TGTGCCAGCAGTCGAGACAGAAACTCTGGAAACACCATATATTTT
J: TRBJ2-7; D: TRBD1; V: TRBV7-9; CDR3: CASSLGDRSSYEQYF; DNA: TGTGCCAGCAGCTTAGGGGACAGGAGTTCCTACGAGCAGTACTTC
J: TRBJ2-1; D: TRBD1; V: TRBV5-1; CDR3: CASSYGTESSYNEQFF; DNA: TGCGCCAGCAGCTACGGGACAGAGAGCTCCTACAATGAGCAGTTCTTC
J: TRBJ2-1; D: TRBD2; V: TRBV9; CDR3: CASSPRLASYNEQFF; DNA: TGTGCCAGCAGCCCCCGACTAGCGTCCTACAATGAGCAGTTCTTC
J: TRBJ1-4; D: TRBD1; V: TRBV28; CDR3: CASRPGRQGEEKLFF; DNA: TGTGCCAGCAGACCCGGGAGACAGGGGGAGGAAAAACTGTTTTTT
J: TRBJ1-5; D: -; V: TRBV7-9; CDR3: CASSLDSMNQPQHF; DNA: TGTGCCAGCAGCTTAGACAGTATGAATCAGCCCCAGCATTTT
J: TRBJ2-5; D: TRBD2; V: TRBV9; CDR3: CASSQSIAGKQETQYF; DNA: TGTGCCAGCAGCCAGAGTATAGCGGGGAAGCAAGAGACCCAGTACTTC
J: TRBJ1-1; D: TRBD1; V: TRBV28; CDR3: CASRPGGRTEAFF; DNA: TGTGCCAGCAGGCCAGGGGGCAGGACTGAAGCTTTCTTT
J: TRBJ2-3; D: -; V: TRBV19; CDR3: CASSTQYDTQYF; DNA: TGTGCCAGTAGTACCCAGTACGATACGCAGTATTTT
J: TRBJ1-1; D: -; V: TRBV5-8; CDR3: CASSPIGFPRGEAFF; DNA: TGTGCCAGCAGCCCCATAGGGTTCCCAAGGGGTGAAGCTTTCTTT
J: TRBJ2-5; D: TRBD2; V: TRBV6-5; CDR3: CASSPTLAAQETQYF; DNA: TGTGCCAGCAGTCCCACCCTAGCGGCACAAGAGACCCAGTACTTC
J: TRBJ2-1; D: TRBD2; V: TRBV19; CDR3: CASSSRTSSYNEQFF; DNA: TGTGCCAGTAGTTCTCGGACTAGCTCCTACAATGAGCAGTTCTTC
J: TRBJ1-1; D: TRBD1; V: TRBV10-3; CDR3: CAISESSGGSTEAFF; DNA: TGTGCCATCAGTGAGTCGTCAGGGGGGAGCACTGAAGCTTTCTTT
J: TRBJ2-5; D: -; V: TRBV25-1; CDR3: CASSEYLGAQETQYF; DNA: TGTGCCAGCAGTGAATATCTGGGGGCTCAAGAGACCCAGTACTTC
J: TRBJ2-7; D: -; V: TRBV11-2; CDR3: CASSQAASGEEQYF; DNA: TGTGCCAGCAGCCAGGCCGCTTCAGGGGAGGAGCAGTACTTC
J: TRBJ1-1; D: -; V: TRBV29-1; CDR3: CSVEDPGNTEAFF; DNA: TGCAGCGTTGAAGATCCGGGGAACACTGAAGCTTTCTTT
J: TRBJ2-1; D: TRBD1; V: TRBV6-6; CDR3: CASSGTGEMIWNEQFF; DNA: TGTGCCAGCAGTGGGACAGGGGAGATGATTTGGAATGAGCAGTTCTTC